What follows describes a single T cell receptor (beta chain). Its antigen remains unknown. Described time point: cycle 4 day 1 (C4D1), after 6 weeks of nivolumab. Each patient relapsed following autologous stem cell transplantation, and prior brentuximab vedotin exposure differed. The entry originates in a study of PD-1 blockade in classical Hodgkin lymphoma. Broader study findings: Reported baseline diversity: healthy donors highest, relapsed/refractory patients lowest. For complete responders, baseline diversity was comparable to that of newly diagnosed patients.

TCRdb's table, derived via immunoSEQ multiplex PCR, lists solely in-frame clones and lacks some. The data hold 64,000 or so clones, with 75% to 95% observed a single time. The V end was cut by 5 bases, the J end by 0 bases, with 2 bases between. The CDR3 loop spans 12 amino acids. The germline CDR1 and CDR2 sequences are SGHKS and YYEKEE (reference sequence). The sequencing used peripheral blood mononuclear cells (PBMCs), collected before the fourth cycle of nivolumab. The sequence was obtained from a human donor with classical Hodgkin lymphoma. The rearrangement joins TRBV5-5 to TRBJ2-2; no firm D call. CDR3 in DNA: TGTGCCAGCAGTCCGAACACCGGGGAGCTGTTTTTT. Translated: CASSPNTGELFF.